This T cell receptor beta chain was identified during a study of cytomegalovirus exposure and HLA in healthy donors. V was cut by 4 bases and J by 4 bases, with 13 bases left in between. CDR3 size: 14 residues. Germline V CDR1 and CDR2: SEHNR, FQNEAQ (reference sequence). In this sample, this clone turned up a few times. Both 60 Vbeta primers and 13 Jbeta primers went into the PCR. TCRdb's table, derived via immunoSEQ multiplex PCR, lists solely in-frame clones and lacks some. Of fewer than 250,000 clones detected, about 80% appear once; the ten largest clones hold less than 2%. J is TRBJ1-1 and V is TRBV7-9, with D possibly matching TRBD1 (6 bases). The TCR was taken from a male donor in good health and CMV-seronegative. The material sequenced was PBMCs. The CDR3 is CASSSRRGGTEAFF. The DNA for the CDR3 is TGTGCCAGCAGCTCCAGAAGGGGGGGCACTGAAGCTTTCTTT.